A single sample gave rise to the 11 T cell receptor beta chains below, sequenced in a study of blood T cell repertoires in COVID-19. Profiling relied on immunoSEQ multiplex PCR, and the TCRdb table lists in-frame clones only, not all of them. Here the sample spans roughly 140,000 clones, approximately 84% being singletons. What was sequenced was peripheral blood. These receptors all come from a woman of 80 years or more in a cohort sampled during active or convalescent COVID-19.

The V gene is TRBV3-1 (or the pseudogene TRBV3-2), the J gene TRBJ1-2, with a possible D match to TRBD1 (5 bases). V lost 3 bases and J 10 bases, leaving 15 bases between the germline ends. CDR1 LGHDT and CDR2 YNNKEL come from the germline V gene (reference sequence). The CDR3 is made up of 13 amino acids. CDR3 sequence (DNA): TGTGCCAGCAGCCACTCGCGACGGACATCCTACACCTTC. As protein: CASSHSRRTSYTF.

A few counts support this clone. The chain uses TRBV29-1 and TRBJ1-2; TRBD1 aligns across 9 bases. Germline V CDR1 and CDR2: SQVTM, ANQGSEA. Germline trimming cut 6 bases from V and 7 bases from J; bases unmatched to any gene: 6. There are 12 residues in the CDR3. The CDR3 spells CSVAGTGSGYTF. The CDR3, as DNA: TGCAGCGTAGCCGGGACAGGGTCTGGCTACACCTTC.

The V gene is TRBV3-1 (or the pseudogene TRBV3-2), the J gene TRBJ2-5, with TRBD2 matching over 10 bases. Germline assignment: CDR1 LGHDT and CDR2 YNNKEL (reference sequence). After removal of 6 bases from V and 4 bases from J, the junction contained 2 bases not matched to a gene. The CDR3 is made up of 13 amino acids. The CDR3 reads CASRIAGGETQYF. Written as DNA, the CDR3 is TGTGCCAGCAGAATAGCGGGGGGAGAGACCCAGTACTTC.

The chain carries TRBV6-5 and TRBJ2-7, with no clear D. Trimming removed 6 bases from V and 7 bases from J, with 13 bases in between. There are 12 residues in the CDR3. CDR1 is MNHEY and CDR2 is SVGAGI in the germline V gene. The CDR3 spells CASRRQSWEQYF. For the CDR3, the DNA is TGTGCCAGCAGGCGACAATCATGGGAGCAGTACTTC.

This chain links TRBV3-1 (or the pseudogene TRBV3-2) with TRBJ2-2, with 11 positions matching TRBD1. The trim removed 11 bases at V and 7 bases at J, leaving 6 bases unmatched. CDR3 length equals 13 residues. Germline CDR1 reads LGHDT; CDR2 reads YNNKEL (reference sequence). This chain's CDR3 is CAAGQGAIGELFF. The CDR3 DNA is TGTGCCGCCGGACAGGGGGCTATCGGGGAGCTGTTTTTT.

The chain has TRBV6-1 and TRBJ2-3; D perhaps matches TRBD2 (6 bases). Germline CDR1 is MNHNS and CDR2 is SASEGT. CDR3 length: 15 residues. Trimming cost V 2 bases and J 2 bases, with 11 bases left between them. The DNA of the CDR3 is TGTGCCAGCAGTGAATGGGGACTTTCCACAGATACGCAGTATTTT. Protein sequence: CASSEWGLSTDTQYF.

The genes are TRBV19 and TRBJ2-1; 9 nucleotides match TRBD2. V gave up 5 bases and J gave up 4 bases; unmatched junction bases: 9. Germline values: CDR1 LNHDA, CDR2 SQIVND (reference sequence). The CDR3 consists of 16 residues. CDR3 DNA: TGTGCCAGTAGTTCAGCGGGGGGCGCCCTTTACAATGAGCAGTTCTTC. Its protein is CASSSAGGALYNEQFF.

This chain connects TRBV7-9 to TRBJ1-2; 7 bases are shared with TRBD1. V was pared by 8 bases and J by 4 bases, with 10 bases of the junction left unmatched. This CDR3 comprises 14 residues. Looked up from germline, CDR1 is SEHNR and CDR2 is FQNEAQ (reference sequence). Written as DNA, the CDR3 is TGTGCCAGCGCGATAACAGGGGACGCCTATGGCTACACCTTC. Amino acids: CASAITGDAYGYTF.

This clone was detected only a few times. V usage is TRBV5-1 and J usage is TRBJ1-2, with D possibly being TRBD1 (6 bases). Per germline, CDR1 SGHRS and CDR2 YFSETQ. The CDR3 is 14 residues long. Trimming took off 2 bases at V and 4 bases at J, with 12 bases between the two ends. Here the CDR3 DNA reads TGCGCCAGCAGCTTTAATGGACAGATCTATGGCTACACCTTC. Translation: CASSFNGQIYGYTF.

The chain recombines TRBV20-1 with TRBJ1-1; D call uncertain. With 3 bases removed from V and 3 bases from J, the gap between germline ends came to 5 bases. The CDR3 length is 11 residues. Per germline, CDR1 DFQATT and CDR2 SNEGSKA (reference sequence). The CDR3: CSASDYTEAFF. In DNA, the CDR3 is TGCAGTGCTAGTGACTACACTGAAGCTTTCTTT.

V is TRBV3-1 (or the pseudogene TRBV3-2) and J is TRBJ1-1, with D perhaps TRBD1 (6 bases). Deletions cut 4 bases from V and 1 base from J, with 13 bases between. The CDR3 covers 15 residues. Germline CDR1 and CDR2: LGHDT and YNNKEL (reference sequence). DNA for the CDR3: TGTGCCAGCAGCCGACGAGGGGGGGGGAACACTGAAGCTTTCTTT. Encoded protein: CASSRRGGGNTEAFF.